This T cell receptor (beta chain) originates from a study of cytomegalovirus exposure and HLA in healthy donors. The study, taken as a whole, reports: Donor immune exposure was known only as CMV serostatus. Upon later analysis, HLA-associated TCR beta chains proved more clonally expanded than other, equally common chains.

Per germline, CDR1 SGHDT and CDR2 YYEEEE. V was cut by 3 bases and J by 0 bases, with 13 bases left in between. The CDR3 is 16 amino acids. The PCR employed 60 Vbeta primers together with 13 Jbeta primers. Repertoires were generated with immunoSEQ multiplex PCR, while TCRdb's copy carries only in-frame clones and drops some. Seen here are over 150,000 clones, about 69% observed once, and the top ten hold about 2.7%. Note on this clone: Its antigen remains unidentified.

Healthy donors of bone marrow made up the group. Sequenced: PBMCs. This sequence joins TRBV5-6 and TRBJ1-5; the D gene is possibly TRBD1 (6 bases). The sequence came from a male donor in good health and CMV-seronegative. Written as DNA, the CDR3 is TGTGCCAGCAGCTCACGACAGGATTCTAGCAATCAGCCCCAGCATTTT. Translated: CASSSRQDSSNQPQHF.